This T cell receptor beta chain was observed in a study of neurological immune-mediated disorders. The time point is: longitudinal time-point 1 (baseline). This clonotype has a count of ten or more. CDR1 is SGHRS and CDR2 is YFSETQ in the germline V gene. This CDR3 comprises 14 residues. V was clipped by 4 bases and J by 0 bases; unmatched bases: 3. TCRdb ran MiXCR on the 5' RACE reads and lists one entry per CDR3 protein. The table lists some 60,000 distinct CDR3 sequences, roughly 10% of them singletons. The source material was PBMCs. The V gene is TRBV5-1, the J gene TRBJ1-2; 7 bases match TRBD1. The source is a male donor with HTLV-1-associated myelopathy (HAM/TSP). CDR3 in amino acids: CASSRDRTNYGYTF. The CDR3 nucleotides are TGCGCCAGCAGCAGGGACAGAACTAACTATGGCTACACCTTC.